This TCR beta chain was captured in a study of shared clonotypes between healthy human individuals. Sequenced by immunoSEQ multiplex PCR; TCRdb stores in-frame clones only, minus some. The repertoire holds approximately 240,000 clones, approximately 65% seen once, with approximately 10% in the top ten. This clone was counted once. V lost 0 bases, J lost 0 bases, and 8 bases lay in between. Germline values: CDR1 SGHDT, CDR2 YYEEEE. The CDR3 has 15 residues. Input material: memory CD4+ T cells sorted from blood. Sample subset: CD45RA-negative fraction. This receptor was obtained from a man under 40 in good health. The rearrangement joins TRBV5-6 to TRBJ2-3; tentatively, D is TRBD1 (6 bases). CDR3 nucleotide sequence: TGTGCCAGCAGCTTGGAAGGGGGAAGCACAGATACGCAGTATTTT. Translated: CASSLEGGSTDTQYF.